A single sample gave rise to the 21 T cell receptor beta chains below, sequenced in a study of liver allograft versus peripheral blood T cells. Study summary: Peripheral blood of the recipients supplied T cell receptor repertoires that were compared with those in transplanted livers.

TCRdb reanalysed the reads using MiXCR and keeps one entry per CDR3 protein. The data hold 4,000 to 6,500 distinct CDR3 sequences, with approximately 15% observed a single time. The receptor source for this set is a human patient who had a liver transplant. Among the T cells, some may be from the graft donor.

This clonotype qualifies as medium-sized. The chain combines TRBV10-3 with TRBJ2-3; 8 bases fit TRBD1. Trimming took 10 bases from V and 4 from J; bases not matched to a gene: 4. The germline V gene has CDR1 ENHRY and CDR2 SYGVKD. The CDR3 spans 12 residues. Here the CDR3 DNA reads TGTGCCACCAGGACAGGGCCAGATACGCAGTATTTT. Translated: CATRTGPDTQYF.

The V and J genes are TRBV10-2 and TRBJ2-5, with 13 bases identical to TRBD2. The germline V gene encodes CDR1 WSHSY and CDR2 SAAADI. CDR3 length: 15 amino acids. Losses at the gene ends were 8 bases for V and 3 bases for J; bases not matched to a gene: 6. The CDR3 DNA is TGCGCCAGCCGCCCTACTAGCGGGGGGGAAGAGACCCAGTACTTC. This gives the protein CASRPTSGGEETQYF.

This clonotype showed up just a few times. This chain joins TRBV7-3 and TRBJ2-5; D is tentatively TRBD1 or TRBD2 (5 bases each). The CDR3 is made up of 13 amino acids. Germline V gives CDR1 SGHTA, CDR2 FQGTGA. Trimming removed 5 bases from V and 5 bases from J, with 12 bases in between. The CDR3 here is CASSLGQRETQYF. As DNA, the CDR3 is TGTGCCAGCAGCCTGGGGCAGCGGGAGACCCAGTACTTC.

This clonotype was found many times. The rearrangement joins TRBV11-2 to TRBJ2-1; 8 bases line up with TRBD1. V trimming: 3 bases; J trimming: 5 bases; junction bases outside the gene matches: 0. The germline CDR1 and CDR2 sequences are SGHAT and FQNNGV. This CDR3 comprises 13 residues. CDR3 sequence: CASSLGQDNEQFF. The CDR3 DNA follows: TGTGCCAGCAGCTTGGGACAGGACAATGAGCAGTTCTTC.

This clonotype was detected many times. In DNA form, the CDR3 reads TGTGCCAGCAGCTTACTGGGAATAGGGATGGGGACCAATGAGCAGTTCTTC. Protein product: CASSLLGIGMGTNEQFF. The rearrangement joins TRBV7-3 to TRBJ2-1; D is tentatively TRBD1 or TRBD2 (5 bases each). Trimming left V 2 bases short and J 6 bases short, with 20 bases between. The germline CDR1 and CDR2 sequences are SGHTA and FQGTGA. The CDR3 length is 17 residues.

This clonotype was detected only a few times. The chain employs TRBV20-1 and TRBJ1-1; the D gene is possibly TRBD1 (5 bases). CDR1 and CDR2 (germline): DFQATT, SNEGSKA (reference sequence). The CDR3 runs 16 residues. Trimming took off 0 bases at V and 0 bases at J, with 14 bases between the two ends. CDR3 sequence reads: CSARDFKGIMNTEAFF. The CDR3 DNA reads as TGCAGTGCTAGAGATTTTAAGGGGATCATGAACACTGAAGCTTTCTTT.

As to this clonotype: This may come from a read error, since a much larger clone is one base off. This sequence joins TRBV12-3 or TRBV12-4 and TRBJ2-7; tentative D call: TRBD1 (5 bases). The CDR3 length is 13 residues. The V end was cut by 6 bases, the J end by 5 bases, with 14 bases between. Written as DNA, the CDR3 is TGTGCCAGCAGACATCAGGGCTCGGACGAGCAGTACTTC. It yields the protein CASRHQGSDEQYF.

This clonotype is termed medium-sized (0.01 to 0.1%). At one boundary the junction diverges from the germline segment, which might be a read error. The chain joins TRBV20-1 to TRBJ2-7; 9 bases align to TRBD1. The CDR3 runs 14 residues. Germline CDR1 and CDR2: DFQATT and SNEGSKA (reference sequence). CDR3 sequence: CSARGQGLLDEQYF. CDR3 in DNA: TGCAGTGCCAGAGGACAGGGGCTATTGGACGAGCAGTACTTC.

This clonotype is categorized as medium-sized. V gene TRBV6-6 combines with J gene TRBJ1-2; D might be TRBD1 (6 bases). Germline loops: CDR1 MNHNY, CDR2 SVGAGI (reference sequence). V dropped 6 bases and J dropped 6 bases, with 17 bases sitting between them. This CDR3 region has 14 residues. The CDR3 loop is CASSPPDRPDGYTF. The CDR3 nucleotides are TGTGCCAGCAGCCCCCCCGACAGGCCGGATGGCTACACCTTC.

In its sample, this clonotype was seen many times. The chain's CDR3 is CASNLGGTDTQYF. The CDR3 DNA sequence: TGTGCCAGTAATCTGGGAGGAACAGATACGCAGTATTTT. The chain carries TRBV19 and TRBJ2-3, with a possible D match to TRBD2 (6 bases). V lost 7 bases and J lost 3, with 11 bases in between. This CDR3 has 13 residues. Germline values: CDR1 LNHDA, CDR2 SQIVND (reference sequence).

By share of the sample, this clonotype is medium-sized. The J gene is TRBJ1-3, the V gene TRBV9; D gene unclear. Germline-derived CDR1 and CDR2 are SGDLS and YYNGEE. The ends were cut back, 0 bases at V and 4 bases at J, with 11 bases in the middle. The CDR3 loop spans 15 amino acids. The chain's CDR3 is CASSVDYGVGNTIYF. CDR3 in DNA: TGTGCCAGCAGCGTAGATTACGGGGTCGGAAACACCATATATTTT.

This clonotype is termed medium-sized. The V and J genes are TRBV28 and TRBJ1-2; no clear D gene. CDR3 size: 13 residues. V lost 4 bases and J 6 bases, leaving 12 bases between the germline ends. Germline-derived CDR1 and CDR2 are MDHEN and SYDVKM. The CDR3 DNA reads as TGTGCCAGCAGTTCCCCGTTGACGGATGGCTACACCTTC. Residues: CASSSPLTDGYTF.

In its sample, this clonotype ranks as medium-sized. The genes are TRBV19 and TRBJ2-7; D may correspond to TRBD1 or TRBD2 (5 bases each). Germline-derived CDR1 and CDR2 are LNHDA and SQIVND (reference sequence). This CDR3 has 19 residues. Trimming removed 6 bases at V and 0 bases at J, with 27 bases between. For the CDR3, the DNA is TGTGCCAGTAGCGAAAGACCTCGGCGGTCCGGGGCCAGCTCCTACGAGCAGTACTTC. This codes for CASSERPRRSGASSYEQYF.

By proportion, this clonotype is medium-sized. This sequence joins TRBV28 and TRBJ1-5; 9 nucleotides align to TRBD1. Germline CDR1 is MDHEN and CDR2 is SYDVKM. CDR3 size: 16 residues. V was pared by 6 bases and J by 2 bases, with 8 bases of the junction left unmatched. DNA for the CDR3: TGTGCCAGCAGCCGCCCGGACAGGGGTGGCAATCAGCCCCAGCATTTT. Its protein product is CASSRPDRGGNQPQHF.

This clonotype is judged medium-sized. This chain's CDR3 is CASSIDGTSGTFQGEQYF. CDR3 bases: TGTGCCAGTAGTATAGATGGTACTAGCGGGACCTTCCAGGGGGAGCAGTACTTC. J is TRBJ2-7 and V is TRBV19; the match to TRBD2 covers 10 bases. V was pared by 0 bases and J by 7 bases, with 15 bases of the junction left unmatched. CDR3 length equals 18 residues. Germline CDR1 and CDR2: LNHDA and SQIVND (reference sequence).

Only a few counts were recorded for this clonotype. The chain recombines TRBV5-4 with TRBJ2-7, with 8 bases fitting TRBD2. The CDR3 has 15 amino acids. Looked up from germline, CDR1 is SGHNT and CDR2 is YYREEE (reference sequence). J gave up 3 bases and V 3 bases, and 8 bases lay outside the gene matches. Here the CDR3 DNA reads TGTGCCAGCAGCTCGGGGGGGGCAGACCTCTACGAGCAGTACTTC. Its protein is CASSSGGADLYEQYF.

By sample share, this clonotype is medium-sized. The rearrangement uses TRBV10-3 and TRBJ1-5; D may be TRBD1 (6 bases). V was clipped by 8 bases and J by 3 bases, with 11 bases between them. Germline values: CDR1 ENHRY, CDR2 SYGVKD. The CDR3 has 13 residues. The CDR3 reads CAIGTGNNQPQHF. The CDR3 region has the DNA TGTGCCATCGGAACAGGGAACAATCAGCCCCAGCATTTT.

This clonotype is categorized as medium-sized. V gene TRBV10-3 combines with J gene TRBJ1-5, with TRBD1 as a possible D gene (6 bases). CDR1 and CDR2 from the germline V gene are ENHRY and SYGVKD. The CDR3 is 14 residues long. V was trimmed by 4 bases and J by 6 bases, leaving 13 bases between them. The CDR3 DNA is TGTGCCATCAGTGCTACAGGGTCGGCTCAGCCCCAGCATTTT. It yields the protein CAISATGSAQPQHF.

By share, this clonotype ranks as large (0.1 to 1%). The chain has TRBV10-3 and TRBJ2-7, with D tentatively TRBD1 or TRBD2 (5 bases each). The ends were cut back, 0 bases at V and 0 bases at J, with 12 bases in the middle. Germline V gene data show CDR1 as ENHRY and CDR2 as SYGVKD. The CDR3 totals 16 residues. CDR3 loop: CAISESGAISSYEQYF. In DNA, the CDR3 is TGTGCCATCAGTGAGTCCGGGGCAATCAGCTCCTACGAGCAGTACTTC.

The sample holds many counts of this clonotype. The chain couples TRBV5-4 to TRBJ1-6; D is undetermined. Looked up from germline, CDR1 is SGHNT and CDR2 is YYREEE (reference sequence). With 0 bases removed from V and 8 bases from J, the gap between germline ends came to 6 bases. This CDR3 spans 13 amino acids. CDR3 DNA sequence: TGTGCCAGCAGCTTGGGCAGAGATTCACCCCTCCACTTT. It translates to CASSLGRDSPLHF. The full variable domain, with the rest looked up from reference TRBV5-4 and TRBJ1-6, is ETGVTQSPTHLIKTRGQQVTLRCSSQSGHNTVSWYQQALGQGPQFIFQYYREEENGRGNFPPRFSGLQFPNYSSELNVNALELDDSALYLCASSLGRDSPLHFGNGTRLTVT.

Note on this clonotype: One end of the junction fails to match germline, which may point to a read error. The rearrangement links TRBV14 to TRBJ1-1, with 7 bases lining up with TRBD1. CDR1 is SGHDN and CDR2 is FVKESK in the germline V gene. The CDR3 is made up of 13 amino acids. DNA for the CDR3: TGTGTCAGCAGCCAACAGGGGTTCACTGAAGCTTTCTTT. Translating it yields CVSSQQGFTEAFF. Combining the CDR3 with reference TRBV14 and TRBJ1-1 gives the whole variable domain EAGVTQFPSHSVIEKGQTVTLRCDPISGHDNLYWYRRVMGKEIKFLLHFVKESKQDESGMPNNRFLAERTGGTYSTLKVQPAELEDSGVYFCVSSQQGFTEAFFGQGTRLTVV.